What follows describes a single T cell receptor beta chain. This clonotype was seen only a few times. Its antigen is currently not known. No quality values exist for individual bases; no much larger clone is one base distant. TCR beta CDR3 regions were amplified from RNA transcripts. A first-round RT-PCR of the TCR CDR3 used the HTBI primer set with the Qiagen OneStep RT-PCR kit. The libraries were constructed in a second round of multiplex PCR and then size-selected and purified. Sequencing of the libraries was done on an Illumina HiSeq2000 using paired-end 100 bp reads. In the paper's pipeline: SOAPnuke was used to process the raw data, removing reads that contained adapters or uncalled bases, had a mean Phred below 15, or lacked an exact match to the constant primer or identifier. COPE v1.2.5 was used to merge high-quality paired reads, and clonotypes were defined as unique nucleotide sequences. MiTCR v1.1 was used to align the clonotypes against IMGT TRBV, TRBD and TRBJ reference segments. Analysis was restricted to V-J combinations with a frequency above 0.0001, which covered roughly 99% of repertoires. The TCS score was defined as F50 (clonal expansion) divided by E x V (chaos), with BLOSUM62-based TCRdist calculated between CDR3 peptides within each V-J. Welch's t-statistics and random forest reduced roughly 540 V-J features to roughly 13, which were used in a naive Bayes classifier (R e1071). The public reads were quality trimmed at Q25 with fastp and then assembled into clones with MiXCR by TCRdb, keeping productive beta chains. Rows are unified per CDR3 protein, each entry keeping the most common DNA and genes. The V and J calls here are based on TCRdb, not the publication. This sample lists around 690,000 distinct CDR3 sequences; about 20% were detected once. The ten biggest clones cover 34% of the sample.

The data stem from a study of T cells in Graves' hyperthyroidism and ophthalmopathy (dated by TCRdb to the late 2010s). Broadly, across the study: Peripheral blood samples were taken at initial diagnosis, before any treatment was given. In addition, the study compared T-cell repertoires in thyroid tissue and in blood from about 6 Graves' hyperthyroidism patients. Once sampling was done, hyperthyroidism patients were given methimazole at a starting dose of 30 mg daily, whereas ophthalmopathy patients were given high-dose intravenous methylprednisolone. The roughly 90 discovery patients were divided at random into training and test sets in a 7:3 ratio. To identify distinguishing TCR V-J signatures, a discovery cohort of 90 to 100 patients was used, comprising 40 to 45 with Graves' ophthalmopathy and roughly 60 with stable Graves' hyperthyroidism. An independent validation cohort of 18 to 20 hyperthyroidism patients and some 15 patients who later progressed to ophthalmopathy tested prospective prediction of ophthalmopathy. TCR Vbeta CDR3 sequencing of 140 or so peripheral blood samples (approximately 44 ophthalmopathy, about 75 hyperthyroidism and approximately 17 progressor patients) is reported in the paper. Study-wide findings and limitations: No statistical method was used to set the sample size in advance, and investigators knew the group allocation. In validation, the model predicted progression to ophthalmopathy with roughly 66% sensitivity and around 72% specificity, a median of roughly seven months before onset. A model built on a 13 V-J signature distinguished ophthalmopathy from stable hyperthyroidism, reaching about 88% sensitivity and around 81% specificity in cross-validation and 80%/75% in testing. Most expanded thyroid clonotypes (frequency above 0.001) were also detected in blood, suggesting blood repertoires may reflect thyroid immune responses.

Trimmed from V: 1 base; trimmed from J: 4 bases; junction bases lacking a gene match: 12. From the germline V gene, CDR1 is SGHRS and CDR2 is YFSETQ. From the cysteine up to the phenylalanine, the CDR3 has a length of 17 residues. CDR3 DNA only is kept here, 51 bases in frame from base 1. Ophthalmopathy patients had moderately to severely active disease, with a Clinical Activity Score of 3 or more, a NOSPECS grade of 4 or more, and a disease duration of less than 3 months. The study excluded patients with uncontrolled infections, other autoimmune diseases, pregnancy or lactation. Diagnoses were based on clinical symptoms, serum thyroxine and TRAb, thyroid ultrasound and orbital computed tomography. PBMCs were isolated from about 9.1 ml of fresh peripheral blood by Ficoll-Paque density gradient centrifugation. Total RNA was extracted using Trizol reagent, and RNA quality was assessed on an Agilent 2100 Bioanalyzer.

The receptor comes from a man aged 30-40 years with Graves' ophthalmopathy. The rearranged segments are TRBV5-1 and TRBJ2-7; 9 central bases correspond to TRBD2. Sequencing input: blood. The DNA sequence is TGCGCCAGCAGCTTGAGTATATTGCGGGAGGGAAAGTACGAGCAGTACTTC. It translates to CASSLSILREGKYEQYF.